This T cell receptor (beta chain) was captured in a study of radiotherapy plus CTLA-4 blockade in lung cancer. Across the whole study: Disease control was seen in approximately 31% of patients, objective responses in roughly 17%. General study findings and limits: Radiotherapy plus ipilimumab was followed by expansion in blood of tumor-derived TCR clones.

As to this clone: Its antigen is currently unknown.

Data came from immunoSEQ multiplex PCR; TCRdb stores just in-frame clones and leaves some out. The table includes roughly 120,000 clones, 81% detected once. The receptor comes from a human donor with non-small cell lung cancer that progressed on radiotherapy plus ipilimumab. Some clones in this sample may be carry-over from other donors' samples. This material consisted of peripheral blood, taken from a patient treated with radiotherapy plus ipilimumab.

As DNA, the CDR3 is TGTGCCAGCAGTCAAACTTCCGAGGGACAGGGGGGTTGCGGCTACACCTTC. It is translated as CASSQTSEGQGGCGYTF. The chain carries TRBV14 and TRBJ1-2, with 11 nucleotides matching TRBD1. CDR3 length: 17 amino acids. Germline V gives CDR1 SGHDN, CDR2 FVKESK. Losses at the gene ends were 6 bases for V and 8 bases for J; bases not matched to a gene: 17.